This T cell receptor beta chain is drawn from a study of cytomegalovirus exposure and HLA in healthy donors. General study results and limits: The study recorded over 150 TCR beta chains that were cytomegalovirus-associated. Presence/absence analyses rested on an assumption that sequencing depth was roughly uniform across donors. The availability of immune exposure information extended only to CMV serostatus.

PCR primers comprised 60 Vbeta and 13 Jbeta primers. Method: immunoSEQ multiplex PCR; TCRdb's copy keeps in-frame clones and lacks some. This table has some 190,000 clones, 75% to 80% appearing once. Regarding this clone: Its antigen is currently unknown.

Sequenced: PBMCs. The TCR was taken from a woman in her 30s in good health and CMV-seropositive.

CDR3 protein: CASSVPSGGYEEQYF. CDR3 in DNA: TGTGCCAGCAGTGTGCCTAGCGGGGGGTATGAAGAGCAGTACTTC. The chain combines TRBV6-1 with TRBJ2-7; the match to TRBD2 covers 11 bases. V trimming: 4 bases; J trimming: 7 bases; junction bases outside the gene matches: 9. Germline V lookup: CDR1 MNHNS, CDR2 SASEGT. This CDR3 is built from 15 residues.